One sample yielded the 22 T cell receptor beta chains listed below, sequenced in a study of shared clonotypes between healthy human individuals. Cells designated naive CD8 were CD45RO-negative and were positively selected for CCR7, with terminally differentiated effector memory CD45RA+ cells excluded. Clones were sequenced by immunoSEQ multiplex PCR, and TCRdb holds only the in-frame ones, with some missing. The sample lists a few hundred thousand clones; 95% to 96% were seen once. Sequenced sample: naive CD8+ T cells sorted from blood. These TCRs come from a young woman in good health.

The rearrangement joins TRBV10-3 to TRBJ2-1, with D possibly matching TRBD2 (5 bases). Germline V gene lookup returns CDR1 ENHRY and CDR2 SYGVKD. The CDR3 runs 15 residues. The ends were cut back, 1 base at V and 6 bases at J, with 13 bases in the middle. CDR3 residues: CAISELGVAGNEQFF. CDR3 coding DNA: TGTGCCATCAGTGAGTTAGGTGTGGCGGGCAATGAGCAGTTCTTC.

The chain combines TRBV7-9 with TRBJ2-4, with D perhaps being TRBD1 or TRBD2 (5 bases each). Germline V lookup: CDR1 SEHNR, CDR2 FQNEAQ (reference sequence). The CDR3 loop spans 14 amino acids. V was clipped by 5 bases and J by 2 bases, with 10 bases between them. Written as DNA, the CDR3 is TGTGCCAGCAGCCGGGACGGCCCCAAAAACATTCAGTACTTC. Its translation is CASSRDGPKNIQYF. Combining the CDR3 with reference TRBV7-9 and TRBJ2-4 gives the whole variable domain DTGVSQNPRHKITKRGQNVTFRCDPISEHNRLYWYRQTLGQGPEFLTYFQNEAQLEKSRLLSDRFSAERPKGSFSTLEIQRTEQGDSAMYLCASSRDGPKNIQYFGAGTRLSVL.

For this clone: This sample also contains other DNA sequences that code for the same CDR3. This chain links TRBV27 with TRBJ2-6, with D unclear. Germline values: CDR1 MNHEY, CDR2 SMNVEV (reference sequence). Trimming took off 5 bases at V and 2 bases at J, with 1 base between the two ends. The CDR3 is 12 residues long. In DNA, the CDR3 is TGTGCCAGCAGTCCTGGGGCCAACGTCCTGACTTTC. Translating gives CASSPGANVLTF.

The CDR3 sequence is CASSLIRDADTQYF. Written as DNA, the CDR3 is TGTGCCAGCAGTTTAATCAGGGATGCAGATACGCAGTATTTT. The V and J genes are TRBV28 and TRBJ2-3, with TRBD1 as a possible D gene (5 bases). Trimming pared 2 bases from V and 4 bases from J, leaving 10 bases between. CDR3 length: 14 residues. The V gene's germline CDR1 is MDHEN and CDR2 SYDVKM.

The genes are TRBV5-1 and TRBJ2-3, with 8 bases fitting TRBD1. The CDR3 length is 18 residues. Germline V gene lookup returns CDR1 SGHRS and CDR2 YFSETQ. V lost 0 bases to trimming and J lost 5 bases; unmatched junction nucleotides: 14. DNA for the CDR3: TGCGCCAGCAGCTTGGCCAGCGGGTGGAGCAGGGGGCAAGATACGCAGTATTTT. It yields the protein CASSLASGWSRGQDTQYF. The entire variable domain, with the rest obtained from reference TRBV5-1 and TRBJ2-3, is as follows: KAGVTQTPRYLIKTRGQQVTLSCSPISGHRSVSWYQQTPGQGLQFLFEYFSETQRNKGNFPGRFSGRQFSNSRSEMNVSTLELGDSALYLCASSLASGWSRGQDTQYFGPGTRLTVL.

CDR3 protein: CASSPILSSDRGDQETQYF. DNA of the CDR3: TGTGCCAGCAGTCCCATTCTATCATCCGACAGGGGGGACCAAGAGACCCAGTACTTC. The J gene is TRBJ2-5, the V gene TRBV28; 9 nucleotides line up with TRBD1. Germline CDR1 and CDR2: MDHEN and SYDVKM. With 5 bases clipped from V and 0 bases from J, the junction kept 16 bases outside the gene matches. CDR3 length equals 19 residues. Supplemented by reference TRBV28 and TRBJ2-5, the full variable domain reads DVKVTQSSRYLVKRTGEKVFLECVQDMDHENMFWYRQDPGLGLRLIYFSYDVKMKEKGDIPEGYSVSREKKERFSLILESASTNQTSMYLCASSPILSSDRGDQETQYFGPGTRLLVL.

The V gene is TRBV28, the J gene TRBJ1-1; no firm D call. The CDR3 has 13 residues. Germline CDR1 and CDR2: MDHEN and SYDVKM. V shed 3 bases and J shed 4 bases, with 9 bases lying between them. The CDR3 loop reads CASSLVAATEAFF. The CDR3 DNA reads as TGTGCCAGCAGTTTGGTGGCAGCCACTGAAGCTTTCTTT. Supplemented by reference TRBV28 and TRBJ1-1, the full variable domain reads DVKVTQSSRYLVKRTGEKVFLECVQDMDHENMFWYRQDPGLGLRLIYFSYDVKMKEKGDIPEGYSVSREKKERFSLILESASTNQTSMYLCASSLVAATEAFFGQGTRLTVV.

The V and J genes are TRBV13 and TRBJ1-2; TRBD1 agrees at 7 bases. J was trimmed by 6 bases and V by 5 bases; bases with no gene match: 6. The CDR3 is made up of 13 amino acids. CDR1 and CDR2 (germline): PRHDT, FYEKMQ (reference sequence). The CDR3 spells CASSQGQYDGYTF. CDR3 in DNA: TGTGCCAGCAGCCAGGGACAGTACGATGGCTACACCTTC.

This chain joins TRBV19 and TRBJ2-5; 7 bases line up with TRBD2. V was clipped by 2 bases and J by 1 base; unmatched bases: 4. From germline, CDR1 is LNHDA and CDR2 SQIVND (reference sequence). This CDR3 has 15 residues. Here the CDR3 DNA reads TGTGCCAGTAGTATATCGGGACTACTCCAAGAGACCCAGTACTTC. Its translation: CASSISGLLQETQYF.

V and J are TRBV7-9 and TRBJ1-4, with 8 bases aligning to TRBD1. CDR1 is SEHNR and CDR2 is FQNEAQ in the germline V gene (reference sequence). The length of the CDR3 is 16 residues. V was pared by 6 bases and J by 5 bases, with 11 bases of the junction left unmatched. This CDR3 is CASSSRGPDTNEKLFF. In DNA form, the CDR3 reads TGTGCCAGCAGTTCCAGGGGGCCGGATACCAATGAAAAACTGTTTTTT.

The V call is TRBV9, the J call TRBJ2-7; 9 bases align to TRBD1. J was trimmed by 6 bases and V by 7 bases; bases with no gene match: 8. Germline assignment: CDR1 SGDLS and CDR2 YYNGEE. The CDR3 has 13 amino acids. The CDR3 is CASGVRTGAEQYF. CDR3 nucleotide sequence: TGTGCCAGCGGGGTGCGGACAGGGGCCGAGCAGTACTTC.

CDR3 sequence (DNA): TGTGCCAGCAGCGTAGAACCCCCCCCTAGCGGGAGTCTCTACGAGCAGTACTTC. Amino acid sequence: CASSVEPPPSGSLYEQYF. The V gene is TRBV9, the J gene TRBJ2-7; 10 nucleotides align to TRBD2. The germline V gene has CDR1 SGDLS and CDR2 YYNGEE. J lost 3 bases, V lost 0 bases, and 12 bases had no gene match. The CDR3 is 18 amino acids.

This chain links TRBV27 with TRBJ2-1; 12 bases are shared with TRBD2. Germline V lookup: CDR1 MNHEY, CDR2 SMNVEV (reference sequence). V shed 5 bases and J 8 bases; nucleotides not matched to a gene: 4. This CDR3 has 14 residues. For the CDR3, the DNA is TGTGCCAGCAGTCCACTAGCGGGAGGCCATGAGCAGTTCTTC. Translating gives CASSPLAGGHEQFF.

The rearrangement joins TRBV13 to TRBJ2-2; 8 nucleotides align to TRBD2. Germline CDR1 PRHDT, CDR2 FYEKMQ (reference sequence). The CDR3 runs 16 residues. The trim removed 6 bases at V and 4 bases at J, leaving 10 bases unmatched. The CDR3 coding sequence is TGTGCCAGCAGTTCGTCCGCTAGCGGGTCCACCGGGGAGCTGTTTTTT. Residues: CASSSSASGSTGELFF.

V and J are TRBV15 and TRBJ2-1; 7 bases fit TRBD1. The trim removed 0 bases at V and 1 base at J, leaving 9 bases unmatched. This CDR3 is 18 amino acids long. The germline CDR1 and CDR2 sequences are LNHNV and YYDKDF (reference sequence). In DNA, the CDR3 is TGTGCCACCAGCAGAGATCTCCCGACAGGGCTGTCCTACAATGAGCAGTTCTTC. Translating gives CATSRDLPTGLSYNEQFF.

This sequence joins TRBV19 and TRBJ1-4, with unresolved D. V dropped 4 bases and J dropped 6 bases, with 9 bases sitting between them. Germline loops: CDR1 LNHDA, CDR2 SQIVND (reference sequence). This CDR3 is built from 13 residues. CDR3 protein: CASSSLTDEKLFF. CDR3 DNA sequence: TGTGCCAGTAGTAGCTTGACGGATGAAAAACTGTTTTTT.

The chain couples TRBV27 to TRBJ1-2; possibly TRBD1 for D (6 bases). The CDR3 extends over 16 amino acids. With 2 bases removed from V and 8 bases from J, the gap between germline ends came to 21 bases. Germline V lookup: CDR1 MNHEY, CDR2 SMNVEV (reference sequence). CDR3 nucleotides: TGTGCCAGCAGTTTAGTCTTTAGGGGGGGCGCTGGGGGCTACACCTTC. It encodes CASSLVFRGGAGGYTF.

This chain uses TRBV7-7 with TRBJ2-2, with 11 bases fitting TRBD2. Looked up from germline, CDR1 is SSHAT and CDR2 is FNYEAQ (reference sequence). The length of the CDR3 is 18 residues. Trimming took 1 base from V and 6 from J; bases not matched to a gene: 10. In DNA, the CDR3 is TGTGCCAGCAGCTTAGGCCCCTTAGCGGGAGGGCCGTCCGGGGAGCTGTTTTTT. Its translation: CASSLGPLAGGPSGELFF.

The V gene is TRBV5-1, the J gene TRBJ2-1, with TRBD1 matching 11 bases. V dropped 4 bases and J dropped 6; count of bases not matched to a gene: 3. CDR3 length equals 14 residues. The germline V gene encodes CDR1 SGHRS and CDR2 YFSETQ. The CDR3 sequence: CASSEDRGLNEQFF. The CDR3 DNA is TGCGCCAGCAGCGAGGACAGGGGGCTCAATGAGCAGTTCTTC.

The chain combines TRBV6-5 with TRBJ2-7; TRBD1 matches 11 bases. Germline lookup yields CDR1 MNHEY and CDR2 SVGAGI. The CDR3 is 16 amino acids. V lost 1 base and J lost 4; bases outside the gene matches: 6. CDR3 sequence: CASSYYKRDRGYEQYF. CDR3 in DNA: TGTGCCAGCAGTTACTACAAAAGGGACAGGGGGTACGAGCAGTACTTC.

The chain employs TRBV7-9 and TRBJ2-1; D gene ambiguous. The V end was cut by 5 bases, the J end by 9 bases, with 11 bases between. Germline V lookup: CDR1 SEHNR, CDR2 FQNEAQ (reference sequence). CDR3 length: 12 residues. The chain's CDR3 is CASSPPDGEQFF. CDR3 sequence (DNA): TGTGCCAGCAGCCCTCCGGACGGTGAGCAGTTCTTC.

Points on this clone: At one end, the junction sequence differs from germline, possibly due to a read error. The chain carries TRBV13 and TRBJ2-7; D is unclear. CDR1 PRHDT and CDR2 FYEKMQ come from the germline V gene (reference sequence). CDR3 length equals 14 residues. The CDR3 DNA reads as TGTGCCAGCAGATTAGTGGGTAGTCCCTACGAGCAGTACTTC. This gives the protein CASRLVGSPYEQYF. Supplemented by reference TRBV13 and TRBJ2-7, the full variable domain reads AAGVIQSPRHLIKEKRETATLKCYPIPRHDTVYWYQQGPGQDPQFLISFYEKMQSDKGSIPDRFSAQQFSDYHSELNMSSLELGDSALYFCASRLVGSPYEQYFGPGTRLTVT.